Sequencing of this T cell receptor (beta chain) was carried out in a study of early T cells in non-severe SARS-CoV-2 infection. Study-level background: The sequenced material was bulk RNA from unsorted whole blood, and its chains were unpaired.

V gave up 5 bases and J gave up 4 bases, with 11 bases separating them. The CDR3 has 14 amino acids. TCRdb re-derived calls from the 5' RACE reads in MiXCR, one entry per CDR3 protein. The top ten hold 4.5% to 5.5% of the sample, which has more than 45,000 distinct CDR3 sequences, around 12% seen once. The chain is built from TRBV12-3 or TRBV12-4 and TRBJ2-2, with D possibly TRBD1 on 6 matching bases. This TCR came from an adult who was a healthcare worker with PCR-confirmed SARS-CoV-2 infection or an uninfected control (not recorded which). Sample: whole blood. The CDR3 is CASSNRQATGELFF. Here the CDR3 DNA reads TGTGCCAGCAGTAATAGACAGGCCACCGGGGAGCTGTTTTTT.